One and the same sample provided the 22 T cell receptor beta chains below, sequenced in a study of graft-versus-host responses after intestinal transplantation. The antigens of these receptors remain unknown. The data were produced by immunoSEQ multiplex PCR, yet TCRdb's version contains in-frame clones alone and is incomplete. The data show more than 95,000 clones, with approximately 90% seen just once and under 0.2% held by the top ten. This sample comprised unstimulated CD4+ T cells sorted from spleen or lymph node cells, obtained before intestinal transplant. Every receptor here comes from a human donor who received an intestinal transplant.

The chain is built from TRBV10-2 and TRBJ2-6; D perhaps matches TRBD1 (5 bases). The CDR3 is 15 amino acids. Germline V CDR1 and CDR2: WSHSY, SAAADI. V shed 2 bases and J shed 0 bases, with 5 bases lying between them. The CDR3, as DNA: TGCGCCAGCAGTGAGAGGGGCTCTGGGGCCAACGTCCTGACTTTC. Translated, it gives CASSERGSGANVLTF.

The chain is built from TRBV19 and TRBJ1-3; TRBD1 aligns across 7 bases. There are 16 residues in the CDR3. Germline loops: CDR1 LNHDA, CDR2 SQIVND (reference sequence). V lost 5 bases, J lost 1 base, and 8 bases stayed unmatched. The CDR3 DNA follows: TGTGCCAGTAGTTTCATATGGGACAGTTCTGGAAACACCATATATTTT. It encodes CASSFIWDSSGNTIYF. The entire variable domain, with the rest obtained from reference TRBV19 and TRBJ1-3, is as follows: DGGITQSPKYLFRKEGQNVTLSCEQNLNHDAMYWYRQDPGQGLRLIYYSQIVNDFQKGDIAEGYSVSREKKESFPLTVTSAQKNPTAFYLCASSFIWDSSGNTIYFGEGSWLTVV.

The CDR3 DNA reads TGTGCCTGGGCGCTGACAGGGCTTAATCAGCCCCAGCATTTT. This encodes CAWALTGLNQPQHF. The J gene is TRBJ1-5, the V gene TRBV30, with TRBD1 matching over 7 bases. V was pared by 5 bases and J by 4 bases, with 8 bases of the junction left unmatched. The CDR3 length is 14 residues. Germline V gene lookup returns CDR1 GTSNPN and CDR2 SVGIG (reference sequence).

The J gene is TRBJ1-1, the V gene TRBV5-6; D remains ambiguous. CDR3 length equals 12 residues. Germline lookup yields CDR1 SGHDT and CDR2 YYEEEE. V was trimmed by 4 bases and J by 1 base, leaving 5 bases between them. CDR3 protein: CASSPQNTEAFF. In DNA, the CDR3 is TGTGCCAGCAGCCCACAGAACACTGAAGCTTTCTTT.

The chain is built from TRBV7-9 and TRBJ1-2; the D is unclear. The CDR3 consists of 13 residues. Germline loops: CDR1 SEHNR, CDR2 FQNEAQ (reference sequence). The V end lost 5 bases, the J end lost 2 bases, and 9 bases lay between the germline ends. CDR3 nucleotides: TGTGCCAGCAGCCGAGGGTTAAACTATGGCTACACCTTC. It translates to CASSRGLNYGYTF.

The chain employs TRBV5-1 and TRBJ2-3; D call uncertain. Per germline, CDR1 SGHRS and CDR2 YFSETQ. CDR3 length equals 14 residues. The V and J ends lost 1 base and 0 bases respectively, with 6 bases between them. CDR3 nucleotide sequence: TGCGCCAGCAGCTTGATTTATAGCACAGATACGCAGTATTTT. As protein: CASSLIYSTDTQYF. The full variable domain, rest sourced from reference TRBV5-1 and TRBJ2-3, is KAGVTQTPRYLIKTRGQQVTLSCSPISGHRSVSWYQQTPGQGLQFLFEYFSETQRNKGNFPGRFSGRQFSNSRSEMNVSTLELGDSALYLCASSLIYSTDTQYFGPGTRLTVL.

The chain carries TRBV5-1 and TRBJ2-5; TRBD1 aligns across 8 bases. The CDR3 has 13 amino acids. Germline V gene data show CDR1 as SGHRS and CDR2 as YFSETQ. The V gene end was trimmed by 8 bases and the J gene end by 4 bases; junction bases not matched to a gene: 7. The CDR3 protein is CARLRGRGETQYF. The DNA of the CDR3 is TGCGCCAGACTCAGGGGGCGCGGAGAGACCCAGTACTTC.

V and J are TRBV2 and TRBJ2-3; 8 bases agree with TRBD1. J was trimmed by 3 bases and V by 8 bases; bases with no gene match: 7. The CDR3 consists of 14 residues. The germline V gene encodes CDR1 SNHLY and CDR2 FYNNEI. CDR3 sequence: CASSRGRGTDTQYF. CDR3 DNA sequence: TGTGCCAGCTCCAGGGGGCGAGGAACAGATACGCAGTATTTT. Using reference TRBV2 and TRBJ2-3 for the parts outside the CDR3, the full variable domain is EPEVTQTPSHQVTQMGQEVILRCVPISNHLYFYWYRQILGQKVEFLVSFYNNEISEKSEIFDDQFSVERPDGSNFTLKIRSTKLEDSAMYFCASSRGRGTDTQYFGPGTRLTVL.

This rearrangement joins TRBV27 to TRBJ2-5, with TRBD2 matching 7 bases. Germline V CDR1 and CDR2: MNHEY, SMNVEV (reference sequence). This CDR3 is 13 amino acids long. V shed 5 bases, J shed 5 bases, and the junction held 5 bases outside the gene matches. The CDR3 DNA reads as TGTGCCAGCAGTAAGGGACTATTGGAGACCCAGTACTTC. This encodes CASSKGLLETQYF.

The chain employs TRBV30 and TRBJ2-5, with 9 bases aligning to TRBD2. The CDR3 loop spans 15 amino acids. V was pared by 5 bases and J by 1 base, with 8 bases of the junction left unmatched. Per the germline V gene, CDR1 is GTSNPN and CDR2 is SVGIG (reference sequence). The CDR3 bases are TGTGCCTGGGGAGGGGCTAGCGGGGTCCAAGAGACCCAGTACTTC. Translation gives CAWGGASGVQETQYF.

The chain has TRBV14 and TRBJ1-3; D may be TRBD1 (5 bases). The V gene lost 4 bases and the J gene lost 9 bases, with 13 bases spanning the gap. The germline gives CDR1 SGHDN, CDR2 FVKESK. The CDR3 consists of 13 residues. CDR3 in amino acids: CASSRENGGTIYF. The CDR3 region has the DNA TGTGCCAGCAGCCGGGAGAACGGGGGCACCATATATTTT. Drawing the rest from reference TRBV14 and TRBJ1-3, the complete variable domain is EAGVTQFPSHSVIEKGQTVTLRCDPISGHDNLYWYRRVMGKEIKFLLHFVKESKQDESGMPNNRFLAERTGGTYSTLKVQPAELEDSGVYFCASSRENGGTIYFGEGSWLTVV.

The rearrangement links TRBV15 to TRBJ1-2, with D tentatively TRBD1 (5 bases). The CDR3 loop spans 15 amino acids. Between the trimmed V and J ends, which lost 0 bases and 7 bases, there was a span of 15 bases. The germline V gene encodes CDR1 LNHNV and CDR2 YYDKDF (reference sequence). DNA of the CDR3: TGTGCCACCAGCAGAGATCTAGTGGGGCTCCGTGGCTACACCTTC. It specifies CATSRDLVGLRGYTF.

The CDR3 DNA sequence: TGCGCCAGCAGCGCCGGGGAGAGGACGGGGTCCCGCGGGGAGACCCAGTACTTC. Residues: CASSAGERTGSRGETQYF. The chain joins TRBV5-1 to TRBJ2-5; a possible D gene is TRBD2 (5 bases). V was clipped by 4 bases and J by 5 bases, with 27 bases between them. In germline, CDR1 is SGHRS, CDR2 YFSETQ. CDR3 length: 18 residues.

The chain employs TRBV7-2 and TRBJ2-3; a possible D gene is TRBD2 (5 bases). V dropped 6 bases and J dropped 0 bases, with 16 bases sitting between them. Per germline, CDR1 SGHTA and CDR2 FQGNSA. The CDR3 runs 16 residues. In nucleotides, the CDR3 is TGTGCCAGCAGGAATACCGGACTCACTAGCACAGATACGCAGTATTTT. This sequence encodes CASRNTGLTSTDTQYF. The full variable domain, with the rest looked up from reference TRBV7-2 and TRBJ2-3, is GAGVSQSPSNKVTEKGKDVELRCDPISGHTALYWYRQSLGQGLEFLIYFQGNSAPDKSGLPSDRFSAERTGGSVSTLTIQRTQQEDSAVYLCASRNTGLTSTDTQYFGPGTRLTVL.

V is TRBV27 and J is TRBJ2-1, with 7 positions matching TRBD2. V was clipped by 5 bases and J by 2 bases; unmatched bases: 12. The CDR3 has 17 residues. Germline assignment: CDR1 MNHEY and CDR2 SMNVEV (reference sequence). The CDR3 reads CASSPPYRSGAYNEQFF. CDR3 nucleotides: TGTGCCAGCAGTCCTCCCTATCGGAGCGGGGCCTACAATGAGCAGTTCTTC.

This chain uses TRBV29-1 with TRBJ1-2; D remains unclear. CDR1 and CDR2 from the germline V gene are SQVTM and ANQGSEA. The V end lost 6 bases, the J end lost 7 bases, and 15 bases lay between the germline ends. The CDR3 consists of 12 residues. The CDR3 DNA sequence: TGCAGCGTGACGCCAGGAATGAGTGGCTACACCTTC. Its translation: CSVTPGMSGYTF.

CDR3 amino acids: CASSQWDLGNTEAFF. As DNA, the CDR3 is TGTGCCAGCAGCCAATGGGACTTGGGGAACACTGAAGCTTTCTTT. The chain couples TRBV16 to TRBJ1-1; D may be TRBD1 (5 bases). Germline CDR1 reads KGHSY; CDR2 reads FQNENV. Trimming shortened V by 1 base and J by 1 base, and 10 bases separated the two germline ends. This CDR3 contains 15 residues.

This clone was detected only a few times. The chain's CDR3 is CASSLLAGAGEQYF. Written as DNA, the CDR3 is TGTGCCAGCAGCCTACTAGCGGGGGCCGGTGAGCAGTACTTC. The rearrangement uses TRBV6-6 and TRBJ2-7; 11 nucleotides match TRBD2. Germline assignment: CDR1 MNHNY and CDR2 SVGAGI (reference sequence). J was trimmed by 7 bases and V by 6 bases; bases with no gene match: 8. CDR3 length: 14 residues.

This chain joins TRBV11-2 and TRBJ1-4; no definite D call. Germline assignment: CDR1 SGHAT and CDR2 FQNNGV. The CDR3 is 13 amino acids. Trimming shortened V by 1 base and J by 6 bases, and 6 bases separated the two germline ends. Written as DNA, the CDR3 is TGTGCCAGCAGCTTAGGGCAACATGAAAAACTGTTTTTT. Translating gives CASSLGQHEKLFF.

V gene TRBV9 combines with J gene TRBJ1-3, with D possibly matching TRBD1 (6 bases). V lost 3 bases to trimming and J lost 5 bases, with 21 bases between them. CDR3 length: 17 residues. CDR1 is SGDLS and CDR2 is YYNGEE in the germline V gene. CDR3 protein: CASSAGGYRAFRNTIYF. The CDR3 DNA reads TGTGCCAGCAGCGCGGGGGGGTACAGGGCCTTCAGAAACACCATATATTTT. Full variable domain (outside the CDR3, taken from reference TRBV9 and TRBJ1-3): DSGVTQTPKHLITATGQRVTLRCSPRSGDLSVYWYQQSLDQGLQFLIQYYNGEERAKGNILERFSAQQFPDLHSELNLSSLELGDSALYFCASSAGGYRAFRNTIYFGEGSWLTVV.

For this clone: The same CDR3 arises from other DNA sequences in this sample as well. The V and J genes are TRBV18 and TRBJ2-5; the match to TRBD1 covers 8 bases. The CDR3 has 14 amino acids. Trimming at V came to 3 bases and at J to 5 bases, leaving 5 bases not matched to a gene. Germline V gives CDR1 KGHSH, CDR2 LQKENI. The DNA for the CDR3 is TGTGCCAGCTCACCCCTCGACAGGGGTGAGACCCAGTACTTC. This encodes CASSPLDRGETQYF.

This chain links TRBV4-1 with TRBJ2-3, with TRBD2 as a possible D gene (6 bases). Germline CDR1 MGHRA, CDR2 YSYEKL. The V and J ends lost 3 bases and 0 bases respectively, with 16 bases between them. The CDR3 totals 17 residues. The CDR3 loop reads CASSHASGRRSTDTQYF. In DNA form, the CDR3 reads TGCGCCAGCAGCCACGCATCAGGGAGGAGAAGCACAGATACGCAGTATTTT.